This T cell receptor (beta chain) came from a study of CXCR3-negative and CXCR3-positive naive CD8 T cells. Findings and limits, study-wide: Greater hydrophobicity was found in TRB CDR3s of CXCR3-positive naive cells than of CXCR3-negative naive cells. Naive cells that were CXCR3-negative or CXCR3-positive used TRBV-TRBJ genes alike, while memory cells diverged.

UMI labels and 5' RACE were used to prepare the TRB cDNA libraries. TCRdb reprocessed the 5' RACE reads; each CDR3 protein has one entry and no DNA is given. The sample holds about 110,000 distinct CDR3 sequences. This CDR3 contains 14 residues. In germline, CDR1 is MGHRA, CDR2 YSYEKL. Comment on this clonotype: The antigen is not known.

The sequence was obtained from a human donor in good health. Some clones in this sample may be carry-over from other donors' samples. Sequencing was performed on naive CXCR3+ CD8+ T cells from blood. Stated subset: CD45RO-CCR7+CD27+CD95- naive CD8+ T cells expressing CXCR3 (TNR3+). The chain recombines TRBV4-1 with TRBJ2-1; TCRdb returns TRBD1, unconfirmable since there is no DNA. CDR3: CASSQEFQDTSVIF.